This T cell receptor beta chain came from a study of T cell responses to AZD1222 COVID-19 vaccine (dated by TCRdb to 2020 to 2023). Regarding the research as a whole: A total of under 250 trial participants underwent TCR sequencing, of whom more than 200 had received two doses of AZD1222 and around 25 had received two doses of the MenACWY control vaccine. Trial participants were enrolled by age into subgroups of 18-55, 56-69 and 70-plus years, and about 150, 27 and 61 TCR-sequenced participants, respectively, were included in these subgroups.

As encoded in the germline V gene, CDR1 is SGDLS while CDR2 is YYNGEE. Counted from cysteine to phenylalanine, this CDR3 has 15 amino acids. The DNA shown is the 45-base CDR3, in frame from base 1. The junction shows trimming of 4 bases on V and 5 bases on J, plus 16 bases between the germline ends. What this sample's time point label stands for: about 28 days (+/-7) after the second vaccine dose. Because spike-specific TCR depth and breadth did not differ between the two schedules, AZD1222 recipients who got a second dose at roughly 4 weeks were pooled with those who got a second dose at roughly 12 weeks. Vaccinee samples were obtained from the UK trials COV001 and COV002, which included a single-blind randomized controlled phase 2/3 trial of AZD1222 (ChAdOx1 nCoV-19) in healthy adults. Trial participant PBMC samples were collected at day 0 and day 28 after the second dose for TCRbeta chain sequencing.

The CDR3 regions of human TCRbeta chains were analyzed by immunosequencing. Per the authors' processing: Repertoire TCRs were matched against a reference library of SARS-CoV-2-specific TCRs generated with the MIRA antigen-specificity platform. Breadth was defined as the fraction of unique TCRs that were SARS-CoV-2-associated, and depth was defined as the fraction of total T cells that were SARS-CoV-2-associated. Using the MIRA data, each spike-specific TCR was mapped to the spike region that the TCR reacts to and placed in a CD4 or CD8 class. Log10-transformed breadth and depth values were compared by one-way ANOVA with Sidak's multiple comparisons tests. TCRdb retrieved this table from immuneACCESS and kept in-frame rearrangements only. Not all clones are present; in checked studies, unresolved V genes account for under half, and no reason is known for the remainder. The V and J calls and clone size are taken from that table; D and trimming were inferred from the DNA. This sample lists 150,000 to 180,000 clones; more than 75% were detected once. The ten largest clones capture just over 9% of the sample.

What the work shows at the level of the full study, not this receptor alone: In the small 56-69-year group, the increase in depth fell short of significance, most likely because of low power. Because no samples from the day 14 peak response were available, repertoires could be characterized only after the peak T cell response. Conclusions about previously exposed vaccinees are limited, since just 5 or 6 AZD1222 recipients were seropositive for SARS-CoV-2 at baseline. Reportedly, close to half of the unique spike-specific TCRs recognized epitopes lying outside the regions that are mutated in the B.1.351 and B.1.1.7 variants. Most participants were white British and females outnumbered males, and the authors suggested that clonal diversity may have been underestimated. Vaccine-associated CD4 TCRs spanned the whole spike protein, with dominant responses in regions 160-218 and 743-854. After two AZD1222 doses, spike-specific TCR breadth and depth were significantly higher than at day 0 and than in MenACWY recipients.

In the case of this clone: Its cognate antigen has yet to be identified. The input lacks base qualities; no much larger clone sits a single base away.

The sequencing here drew on peripheral blood, taken 28 days after the second AZD1222 dose. This clonotype was sampled from an adult who received the AZD1222 COVID-19 vaccine. This chain is built from TRBV9 and TRBJ1-5; TRBD1 is a weak D gene call, 6 bases matching. CDR3 loop: CASSLGGQSDQPQHF. The DNA sequence is TGTGCCAGCAGCCTCGGGGGGCAATCGGATCAGCCCCAGCATTTT.